Each of the 19 T cell receptor beta chains below was sequenced from the same sample in a study of blood T cell repertoires in COVID-19. TCRdb's table, derived via immunoSEQ multiplex PCR, lists solely in-frame clones and lacks some. Among about 400,000 clones listed, around nine tenths were seen once. The sample comprised PBMCs or T cells enriched from blood (not recorded which). These receptors all come from a woman aged 18 to 35 with acute COVID-19.

V gene TRBV27 combines with J gene TRBJ2-7; tentative D call: TRBD1 (6 bases). The CDR3 consists of 14 residues. Germline CDR1 MNHEY, CDR2 SMNVEV (reference sequence). V was clipped by 3 bases and J by 5 bases, with 14 bases between them. The CDR3 reads CASSFTQGLNEQYF. The CDR3 coding sequence is TGTGCCAGCAGTTTTACCCAGGGGCTGAACGAGCAGTACTTC.

J is TRBJ1-2 and V is TRBV28, with 7 bases matching TRBD1. J gave up 6 bases and V 11 bases, and 6 bases lay outside the gene matches. The CDR3 is made up of 11 amino acids. Germline assignment: CDR1 MDHEN and CDR2 SYDVKM. CDR3 sequence (DNA): TGTGCCGCGGCCGGACAGGATGGCTACACCTTC. The encoded protein is CAAAGQDGYTF.

The rearrangement links TRBV19 to TRBJ1-3, with a weak D call TRBD1 (6 bases). CDR1 and CDR2 from the germline V gene are LNHDA and SQIVND (reference sequence). There are 15 residues in the CDR3. V was clipped by 8 bases and J by 1 base, with 15 bases between them. CDR3 sequence reads: CASFLTGRSGNTIYF. CDR3 sequence (DNA): TGTGCCAGTTTCCTGACAGGTAGATCTGGAAACACCATATATTTT.

This chain uses TRBV27 with TRBJ2-2, with D maybe TRBD2 (6 bases). Germline values: CDR1 MNHEY, CDR2 SMNVEV (reference sequence). V shed 6 bases and J shed 1 base, with 15 bases lying between them. This CDR3 spans 16 amino acids. The CDR3 sequence is CASRMEGSRNTGELFF. The CDR3 DNA follows: TGTGCCAGCAGGATGGAGGGGAGTCGGAACACCGGGGAGCTGTTTTTT.

This chain links TRBV12-3 or TRBV12-4 with TRBJ2-5; no clear D. The CDR3 is 13 amino acids. With 6 bases removed from V and 0 bases from J, the gap between germline ends came to 8 bases. In DNA, the CDR3 is TGTGCCAGCAGCGCAGACTACCAAGAGACCCAGTACTTC. It translates to CASSADYQETQYF.

The chain has TRBV29-1 and TRBJ1-2, with D possibly being TRBD1 (5 bases). The CDR3 loop spans 12 amino acids. Germline V gene sequence: CDR1 SQVTM, CDR2 ANQGSEA. Trimming took 3 bases from V and 5 from J, leaving 10 bases between them. Here the CDR3 reads CSVDAGGYGYTF. CDR3 nucleotides: TGCAGCGTTGATGCTGGGGGGTATGGCTACACCTTC.

The chain is built from TRBV9 and TRBJ1-5; D is possibly TRBD1 (5 bases). Trimming removed 3 bases from V and 6 bases from J, with 13 bases in between. The CDR3 runs to 14 residues. Germline CDR1 is SGDLS and CDR2 is YYNGEE. The CDR3 region has the DNA TGTGCCAGCAGCGAAAGGGGAGGTACTCAGCCCCAGCATTTT. It yields the protein CASSERGGTQPQHF.

The chain joins TRBV5-1 to TRBJ1-4, with D unclear. This CDR3 has 17 residues. CDR1 is SGHRS and CDR2 is YFSETQ in the germline V gene. Trimming pared 3 bases from V and 0 bases from J, leaving 15 bases between. CDR3 nucleotide sequence: TGCGCCAGCAGCTCTACGGGATCCCAAACAACTAATGAAAAACTGTTTTTT. Translation: CASSSTGSQTTNEKLFF. Looking up the rest from reference TRBV5-1 and TRBJ1-4 gives the full variable domain: KAGVTQTPRYLIKTRGQQVTLSCSPISGHRSVSWYQQTPGQGLQFLFEYFSETQRNKGNFPGRFSGRQFSNSRSEMNVSTLELGDSALYLCASSSTGSQTTNEKLFFGSGTQLSVL.

The gene calls are TRBV11-2 and TRBJ2-2; 15 bases align to TRBD2. The V gene's germline CDR1 is SGHAT and CDR2 FQNNGV. The length of the CDR3 is 17 residues. The V gene end was trimmed by 5 bases and the J gene end by 7 bases; junction bases not matched to a gene: 8. The DNA for the CDR3 is TGTGCCAGCAGCATACCGGGACTAGCGGGGGGATACGGGGAGCTGTTTTTT. Translation gives CASSIPGLAGGYGELFF.

This sequence joins TRBV7-9 and TRBJ1-5; a weak D match, TRBD1 (5 bases). CDR3 length equals 14 residues. Germline V gene sequence: CDR1 SEHNR, CDR2 FQNEAQ (reference sequence). Trimming pared 5 bases from V and 5 bases from J, leaving 13 bases between. CDR3 amino acids: CASSTGAGDQPQHF. The CDR3 coding sequence is TGTGCCAGCAGCACCGGGGCGGGGGATCAGCCCCAGCATTTT.

Worth noting for this clone: The sample has other DNA sequences that encode this CDR3 too. The J gene is TRBJ2-7, the V gene TRBV7-2; possibly TRBD2 for D (6 bases). CDR1 is SGHTA, CDR2 FQGNSA, per germline. V was pared by 5 bases and J by 2 bases, with 13 bases between. The CDR3 spans 14 residues. Written as DNA, the CDR3 is TGTGCCAGCAGCCTCGGGGGAGGTACCTACGAGCAGTACTTC. It yields the protein CASSLGGGTYEQYF.

The V and J genes are TRBV5-6 and TRBJ1-4; 9 nucleotides agree with TRBD1. This CDR3 is built from 14 residues. V was clipped by 2 bases and J by 8 bases; unmatched bases: 4. Germline lookup yields CDR1 SGHDT and CDR2 YYEEEE. CDR3: CASSFGQGSEKLFF. CDR3 sequence (DNA): TGTGCCAGCAGCTTCGGACAGGGGAGCGAAAAACTGTTTTTT.

The chain employs TRBV7-3 and TRBJ2-1; 8 bases line up with TRBD2. Per the germline V gene, CDR1 is SGHTA and CDR2 is FQGTGA. V shed 1 base, J shed 9 bases, and the junction held 5 bases outside the gene matches. This CDR3 region has 14 residues. CDR3 loop: CASSLSGGTSEQFF. The CDR3 DNA reads TGTGCCAGCAGCTTAAGCGGGGGGACGAGTGAGCAGTTCTTC.

V and J are TRBV28 and TRBJ2-1; no definite D call. Trimming pared 3 bases from V and 6 bases from J, leaving 12 bases between. Germline values: CDR1 MDHEN, CDR2 SYDVKM. This CDR3 region has 14 residues. CDR3 in amino acids: CASSLELRGNEQFF. The CDR3 DNA reads as TGTGCCAGCAGTTTGGAACTCCGCGGCAATGAGCAGTTCTTC.

V and J are TRBV10-1 and TRBJ2-3, with 7 bases identical to TRBD1. The trim removed 0 bases at V and 8 bases at J, leaving 11 bases unmatched. The CDR3 runs to 16 residues. Germline CDR1 WNHNN, CDR2 SYGVQD (reference sequence). DNA for the CDR3: TGCGCCAGCAGTGAGTCTGCTAGGGGGCCATTAAGTACGCAGTATTTT. Its translation is CASSESARGPLSTQYF.

As regards this clone: One end of the junction is discordant with germline, which a read error may explain. The chain has TRBV10-2 and TRBJ2-7; the D is unclear. The CDR3 is made up of 13 amino acids. Germline-derived CDR1 and CDR2 are WSHSY and SAAADI. The DNA of the CDR3 is TGCGCCAGCAGTCAGTCAGCGACCTACGAGCAGTACTTC. Its translation: CASSQSATYEQYF.

This chain connects TRBV6-5 to TRBJ2-1; TRBD1 agrees at 7 bases. CDR3 size: 14 residues. Germline CDR1 and CDR2: MNHEY and SVGAGI. V was clipped by 6 bases and J by 6 bases; unmatched bases: 8. In nucleotides, the CDR3 is TGTGCCAGCAGCCTCGGACAGGCAGGCAATGAGCAGTTCTTC. Translation gives CASSLGQAGNEQFF.

The V call is TRBV4-3, the J call TRBJ2-1; TRBD2 matches at 9 bases. Germline-derived CDR1 and CDR2 are LGHNA and YSLEER. The junction had 7 bases not matched to a gene; V was cut back by 0 bases and J by 10 bases. The CDR3 runs to 15 residues. CDR3 sequence (DNA): TGCGCCAGCAGCCAAGATAGCGGGGGACTTTCGGAGCAGTTCTTC. Translation gives CASSQDSGGLSEQFF.

The V and J genes are TRBV2 and TRBJ2-1; 7 positions agree with TRBD2. Germline lookup yields CDR1 SNHLY and CDR2 FYNNEI. The CDR3 runs to 14 residues. V was pared by 5 bases and J by 6 bases, with 7 bases of the junction left unmatched. The DNA for the CDR3 is TGTGCCAGCAGTAGCGGGGCTAGCACCAATGAGCAGTTCTTC. It codes for CASSSGASTNEQFF.